The present entry profiles one T cell receptor (beta chain) with its context. This clonotype was counted at least ten times. It lacks a known antigen. Base qualities were left out, and no much larger clone turns up one base away. The treatment or condition label here, explained by the study, means: live attenuated yellow fever vaccine strain. At each blood-draw timepoint, two biological replicates of bulk PBMCs were collected. PBMCs were isolated from peripheral blood using a standard Ficoll-Paque protocol. RNA was extracted with TriZol from bulk PBMCs, CD4 and CD8 fractions, and dextramer-positive and dextramer-negative fractions. The sequencing machine was an Illumina NovaSeq 6000. TCR cDNA was synthesized by 5'RACE template switching, which introduced a universal primer site and unique molecular identifiers. cDNA synthesis was primed from both the TCR alpha and TCR beta constant segments. Libraries were amplified in two PCR steps, with sample barcodes and sequencing adapters added in the second step. Sequencing of libraries was performed on Illumina HiSeq 2500 (2x100 bp) or NovaSeq (2x150 bp). The original methods were these. Reads were demultiplexed and collapsed into UMI consensus sequences with MIGEC, and V(D)J alignment was performed with MiXCR. Clonotypes responding to the vaccine were identified with edgeR on replicate PBMC samples, with the criteria of FDR below 0.01 and a log2 fold change above 5 up to day 15. Each bulk clonotype was labeled CD4 or CD8 based on which sequenced repertoire, CD4 or CD8, contained the clonotype at higher abundance. TCRdb passed the public sequencing reads through fastp at Q25 and MiXCR, retaining productive beta sequences. Rows with one shared CDR3 protein collapse into an entry with the most common genes and DNA. These V and J calls originate from TCRdb's pipeline instead of the authors' own analysis. The sample contains a few hundred thousand distinct CDR3 sequences, approximately 4% of them found a single time. In total, the top ten clones hold approximately 24% of the sample.

These data belong to a study of T cells after yellow fever vaccination (dated by TCRdb to between 2017 and 2020). Notes on the research overall: The SMART-Seq v4 Ultra Low Input RNA kit was used to prepare libraries from fractions with low cell numbers. Blood was drawn at multiple timepoints before and after primary and secondary immunization, with bulk PBMC replicates and cell subsets isolated. Two healthy male donors, one aged 18 to 30 and one aged 30 to 40 years, were included in the cohort. Bulk TCR alpha and beta repertoires were sequenced longitudinally to track T-cell clones before and after primary and booster YFV17D yellow fever vaccination.

General conclusions and limits of the study: The secondary T-cell response was weaker than the primary response but faster, peaking on day 5 instead of day 15. After the booster, most of the clones that had expanded following primary vaccination were detected again (approximately 95% of CD4 and 85% to 90% of CD8), which suggests that memory was broadly maintained. The study included only a couple of donors, which limits how far the findings can be generalized. A small share of clonotypes occurred in both CD4 and CD8 compartments, likely arising from convergent recombination. Computational filtering was required because FACS-sorted repertoires could contain abundant contaminating clonotypes from the bulk population.

From the cysteine up to the phenylalanine, the CDR3 has a length of 17 residues. Solely the CDR3 DNA is kept, with 51 bases framed from the first base. V and J lose 3 bases and 0 bases, and a span of 18 bases separates them. Taken from the germline V gene, the CDR1 and CDR2 loops are SGHRS and YFSETQ. The sequence was collected from a man aged 18 to 30 who received the YFV17D yellow fever vaccine. The rearrangement joined TRBV5-1 to TRBJ2-5, with the D gene uncertain. The sequenced sample was PBMCs, obtained 5 days after the yellow fever booster vaccination. The nucleotide sequence reads TGCGCCAGCAGCTCCCAAGGACCAGGAGATTACCAAGAGACCCAGTACTTC. Its translation reads: CASSSQGPGDYQETQYF.